These 17 T cell receptor beta chains came from one sample sequenced in a study of cytomegalovirus exposure and HLA in healthy donors. Measured with immunoSEQ multiplex PCR; TCRdb has only the in-frame clones, and not every one. The table lists 150,000 to 200,000 clones, roughly 86% of them singletons, with approximately 7.7% in the top ten. Sequencing was done on a sample of PBMCs. All receptors derive from a man in his thirties or forties in good health and CMV-seropositive.

The chain is built from TRBV27 and TRBJ1-2; 7 bases map to TRBD1. With V trimmed by 5 bases and J by 7 bases, 4 bases remained unmatched. This CDR3 region has 12 residues. Germline V gene lookup returns CDR1 MNHEY and CDR2 SMNVEV (reference sequence). The CDR3 sequence: CASSPPGGGYTF. CDR3 DNA: TGTGCCAGCAGTCCCCCAGGGGGTGGCTACACCTTC.

The chain has TRBV5-1 and TRBJ2-7; the match to TRBD2 covers 8 bases. The CDR3 extends over 14 amino acids. CDR1 is SGHRS, CDR2 YFSETQ, per germline. The ends lost 2 bases at V and 4 bases at J; junction bases unmatched: 5. CDR3 nucleotide sequence: TGCGCCAGCAGCTTTGTCCCGGGAGGGTACGAGCAGTACTTC. It specifies CASSFVPGGYEQYF.

The chain is built from TRBV2 and TRBJ1-4; 9 positions match TRBD1. Germline V lookup: CDR1 SNHLY, CDR2 FYNNEI. The V segment lost 4 bases and the J segment 5 bases; nucleotides outside the gene matches: 5. The CDR3 consists of 15 residues. The DNA for the CDR3 is TGTGCCAGCAGTGTATCGGGGACAGGGAATGAAAAACTGTTTTTT. Translation gives CASSVSGTGNEKLFF.

This clone was observed a single time. The chain uses TRBV6-5 and TRBJ1-5; D is unclear. CDR1 is MNHEY and CDR2 is SVGAGI in the germline V gene. V was cut by 2 bases and J by 0 bases, with 2 bases left in between. The CDR3 is 13 amino acids. As DNA, the CDR3 is TGTGCCAGCAGTTACAATAGCAATCAGCCCCAGCATTTT. The encoded protein is CASSYNSNQPQHF.

This chain uses TRBV4-2 with TRBJ1-5; TRBD1 agrees at 10 bases. The CDR3 covers 20 residues. Germline trimming cut 4 bases from V and 2 bases from J; bases unmatched to any gene: 17. Germline CDR1 reads LGHNA; CDR2 reads YNFKEQ. The CDR3 here is CASSPSGGTGAGRGNQPQHF. The CDR3 nucleotides are TGTGCCAGCAGCCCCTCTGGGGGGACAGGGGCCGGGAGGGGCAATCAGCCCCAGCATTTT.

The V and J genes are TRBV4-3 and TRBJ1-6; D gene unclear. Trimming removed 0 bases from V and 9 bases from J, with 18 bases in between. CDR1 is LGHNA, CDR2 YSLEER, per germline. The CDR3 length is 17 residues. CDR3 nucleotides: TGCGCCAGCAGCCAAGAACATGGGCCCGCGGCGGGTTCACCCCTCCACTTT. Translated: CASSQEHGPAAGSPLHF.

The chain uses TRBV4-1 and TRBJ2-3; 8 bases line up with TRBD1. Trimming at V came to 4 bases and at J to 1 base, leaving 4 bases not matched to a gene. Germline-derived CDR1 and CDR2 are MGHRA and YSYEKL. The CDR3 contains 15 residues. The CDR3 coding sequence is TGCGCCAGCAGCCGGACGACAGGGGGCACAGATACGCAGTATTTT. Translating it yields CASSRTTGGTDTQYF.

In DNA form, the CDR3 reads TGCGCCAGCAGCCGGACAGGCGAGGGCACGCAGTATTTT. Residues: CASSRTGEGTQYF. V and J are TRBV5-1 and TRBJ2-3; 7 bases are a match to TRBD1. Losses at the gene ends were 4 bases for V and 9 bases for J; bases not matched to a gene: 8. Germline CDR1 SGHRS, CDR2 YFSETQ. The CDR3 length is 13 residues.

Of note for this clone: The sample carries other DNA sequences with the same CDR3. The chain carries TRBV2 and TRBJ1-5; no reliable D call. This CDR3 has 13 amino acids. Trimming left V 7 bases short and J 4 bases short, with 11 bases between. The V gene's germline CDR1 is SNHLY and CDR2 FYNNEI. The CDR3: CASKGQVNQPQHF. The CDR3 DNA is TGTGCCAGCAAAGGGCAGGTTAATCAGCCCCAGCATTTT.

The chain couples TRBV5-1 to TRBJ2-3; D is undetermined. Germline V gene sequence: CDR1 SGHRS, CDR2 YFSETQ. V was shortened by 5 bases and J by 3 bases, with 7 bases between the two germline ends. The CDR3 totals 12 residues. The CDR3 is CASSPGTDTQYF. CDR3 bases: TGCGCCAGCAGTCCCGGAACAGATACGCAGTATTTT. The variable domain in full, with the rest retrieved from reference TRBV5-1 and TRBJ2-3, is KAGVTQTPRYLIKTRGQQVTLSCSPISGHRSVSWYQQTPGQGLQFLFEYFSETQRNKGNFPGRFSGRQFSNSRSEMNVSTLELGDSALYLCASSPGTDTQYFGPGTRLTVL.

The chain carries TRBV6-1 and TRBJ1-5; D remains unclear. Germline V CDR1 and CDR2: MNHNS, SASEGT. V was trimmed by 3 bases and J by 5 bases, leaving 11 bases between them. The CDR3 length is 14 residues. This CDR3 reads CASSDAYRYQPQHF. CDR3 coding DNA: TGTGCCAGCAGTGACGCTTATCGGTATCAGCCCCAGCATTTT.

This clone was counted a single time. This chain links TRBV30 with TRBJ1-1, with D possibly TRBD1 on 5 matching bases. This CDR3 is built from 15 residues. CDR1 is GTSNPN and CDR2 is SVGIG in the germline V gene (reference sequence). The V end was cut by 0 bases, the J end by 1 base, with 12 bases between. The CDR3 nucleotides read TGTGCCTGGAGTGTAGGGGCCGGCGGGAACACTGAAGCTTTCTTT. This encodes CAWSVGAGGNTEAFF.

This chain connects TRBV2 to TRBJ2-5; 12 bases map to TRBD2. CDR1 is SNHLY, CDR2 FYNNEI, per germline. CDR3 length: 14 residues. J was trimmed by 5 bases and V by 7 bases; bases with no gene match: 5. The CDR3 nucleotides are TGTGCCAGCACCCGACTAGCGGGGGATGAGACCCAGTACTTC. Its protein is CASTRLAGDETQYF.

J is TRBJ1-2 and V is TRBV6-6; 8 bases map to TRBD1. V dropped 6 bases and J dropped 3; count of bases not matched to a gene: 3. The length of the CDR3 is 13 residues. Germline V CDR1 and CDR2: MNHNY, SVGAGI (reference sequence). CDR3 sequence: CASSAQGDYGYTF. In DNA form, the CDR3 reads TGTGCCAGCAGCGCACAGGGGGACTATGGCTACACCTTC.

The chain uses TRBV9 and TRBJ2-3; TRBD2 agrees at 13 bases. In germline, CDR1 is SGDLS, CDR2 YYNGEE. The CDR3 spans 19 residues. J lost 6 bases, V lost 4 bases, and 17 bases had no gene match. The DNA of the CDR3 is TGTGCCAGCAGCCCTCGCGGACTAGCGGGGGCCGACTATCCCGATACGCAGTATTTT. Protein product: CASSPRGLAGADYPDTQYF.

CDR3 sequence reads: CASSFRREQYF. The DNA for the CDR3 is TGTGCCAGCAGTTTTAGAAGGGAGCAGTACTTC. The V call is TRBV28, the J call TRBJ2-7; D gene unclear. The CDR3 spans 11 residues. Germline V gene sequence: CDR1 MDHEN, CDR2 SYDVKM. V lost 3 bases, J lost 7 bases, and 7 bases lay in between.

V usage is TRBV4-1 and J usage is TRBJ2-7, with a weak D call TRBD1 (5 bases). The V and J ends lost 3 bases and 1 base respectively, with 10 bases between them. The CDR3 is made up of 14 amino acids. Germline CDR1 MGHRA, CDR2 YSYEKL. CDR3 residues: CASSQLGASYEQYF. CDR3 nucleotide sequence: TGCGCCAGCAGCCAGCTTGGGGCTTCCTACGAGCAGTACTTC.